This T cell receptor (beta chain) was identified during a study of T-cell reconstitution after alpha-beta-depleted transplantation in children. In regard to this clonotype: Relative to the germline gene, one junction end is altered; a read error may explain this.

There are 15 residues in the CDR3. CDR1 SEHNR and CDR2 FQNEAQ come from the germline V gene (reference sequence). Unique molecular identifiers were used to barcode this TCRbeta library. TCRdb re-derived calls from the PCR reads in MiXCR, one entry per CDR3 protein. The profile shows approximately 640,000 distinct CDR3 sequences, roughly 17% of them singletons. Sequencing was performed on PBMCs from the stem cell graft donor, taken from the stem cell graft. The chain links TRBV7-9 to TRBJ2-1, with D tentatively TRBD2 (7 bases). The clonotype was recovered from a human donor who donated a stem cell graft to a child with acute myeloid leukemia. The CDR3 DNA reads as TGTGCCAGCACCTTAGGGGGGGAACCCTACAATGAGCAGTTCTTC. It yields the protein CASTLGGEPYNEQFF.